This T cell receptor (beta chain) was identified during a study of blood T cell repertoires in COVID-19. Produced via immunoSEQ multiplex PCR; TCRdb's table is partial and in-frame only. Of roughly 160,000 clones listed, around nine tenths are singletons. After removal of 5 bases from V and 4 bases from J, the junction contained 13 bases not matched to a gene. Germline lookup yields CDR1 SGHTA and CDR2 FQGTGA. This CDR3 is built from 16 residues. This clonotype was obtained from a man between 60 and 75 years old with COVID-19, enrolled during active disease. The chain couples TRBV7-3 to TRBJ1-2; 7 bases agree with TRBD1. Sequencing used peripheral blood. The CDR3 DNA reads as TGTGCCAGCAGCCCCCGCGGGACAGAAGCTCCCTATGGCTACACCTTC. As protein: CASSPRGTEAPYGYTF.